This T cell receptor (beta chain) was retrieved from a study of blood T cells in healthy people across ages. Overall study context: Per two T cells, about one barcoded beta molecule was captured through template switching.

The use of a sample-barcoded 5' primer and a J-beta primer mix characterized a second PCR of 7 to 11 cycles. Per-sample output comprised a minimum of 2.5 million paired-end reads containing CDR3. TCRdb re-derived calls from the 5' RACE reads in MiXCR, one entry per CDR3 protein. The repertoire has roughly 1.4 million distinct CDR3 sequences, 59% of them found once; the top ten carry approximately 7%. The draw of peripheral blood yielded approximately 10 milliliters from each donor. Isolated PBMCs totaled at least 7 million in each sample. The CDR3 spans 16 residues. Germline lookup yields CDR1 SGHTA and CDR2 FQGNSA. With V trimmed by 0 bases and J by 5 bases, 4 bases remained unmatched.

The V gene is TRBV7-2, the J gene TRBJ1-4, with 9 bases fitting TRBD1. Sequencing input: blood. This clonotype was sampled from a man between 18 and 35 years old in good health. The CDR3 is CASSLATGGYNEKLFF. The CDR3 DNA reads TGTGCCAGCAGCTTAGCGACAGGGGGATACAATGAAAAACTGTTTTTT.